One sample yielded the 15 T cell receptor beta chains listed below, sequenced in a study of blood T cells in healthy people across ages. Then a second PCR, running about 6 to 11 cycles, was carried out with a sample-barcoded 5' primer and a J-beta primer mix. TCRdb re-called the 5' RACE reads with MiXCR, one entry per CDR3 protein. The sample has fewer than 1.5 million distinct CDR3 sequences, about 43% seen once. Material: blood. The receptors were sampled from a woman under 30 in good health.

The chain links TRBV6-6 to TRBJ1-5; tentative D call: TRBD1 (5 bases). Trimming took off 5 bases at V and 15 bases at J, with 14 bases between the two ends. CDR1 MNHNY and CDR2 SVGAGI come from the germline V gene (reference sequence). The CDR3 contains 11 residues. Here the CDR3 reads CASSHGGRGHF. For the CDR3, the DNA is TGTGCCAGCAGTCACGGGGGACGAGGGCATTTT.

This chain joins TRBV28 and TRBJ2-5; TRBD2 matches at 11 bases. Germline V gene lookup returns CDR1 MDHEN and CDR2 SYDVKM. Trimming at V came to 4 bases and at J to 2 bases, leaving 6 bases not matched to a gene. The CDR3 has 16 amino acids. This chain's CDR3 is CASSSPSGGTQETQYF. CDR3 nucleotides: TGTGCCAGCAGTTCCCCTAGCGGGGGGACTCAAGAGACCCAGTACTTC.

This clonotype was found a few times. The chain recombines TRBV6-5 with TRBJ2-1; TRBD1 aligns across 11 bases. This CDR3 is 13 amino acids long. The germline CDR1 and CDR2 sequences are MNHEY and SVGAGI. For the CDR3, the DNA is TGTGCTGCCGGGACAGGGGGTAATAATGAGCAGTTCTTC. Protein: CAAGTGGNNEQFF.

The chain employs TRBV14 and TRBJ2-1; D is perhaps TRBD1 (7 bases). The CDR3 consists of 16 residues. CDR1 and CDR2 from the germline V gene are SGHDN and FVKESK. V was pared by 1 base and J by 5 bases, with 15 bases between. DNA for the CDR3: TGTGCCAGCAGCCAAGTCCAGGGGGGAATCGACAATGAGCAGTTCTTC. Translating gives CASSQVQGGIDNEQFF. Filled out from reference TRBV14 and TRBJ2-1, the complete variable domain reads EAGVTQFPSHSVIEKGQTVTLRCDPISGHDNLYWYRRVMGKEIKFLLHFVKESKQDESGMPNNRFLAERTGGTYSTLKVQPAELEDSGVYFCASSQVQGGIDNEQFFGPGTRLTVL.

The chain has TRBV20-1 and TRBJ1-5; 9 bases fit TRBD1. The CDR3 covers 16 residues. The J segment lost 5 bases and the V segment lost 4 bases, leaving 12 bases of the junction unmatched. Germline V lookup: CDR1 DFQATT, CDR2 SNEGSKA (reference sequence). In nucleotides, the CDR3 is TGCAGTGCTAAGACATGGGACAGGGAGGGTTATCAGCCCCAGCATTTT. Amino acid sequence: CSAKTWDREGYQPQHF.

Only a few counts were recorded for this clonotype. The CDR3 region is CASSSQSFSPDPNEQFF. The CDR3 nucleotides are TGTGCCAGCAGCTCCCAATCTTTTAGCCCCGACCCCAATGAGCAGTTCTTC. The gene calls are TRBV7-9 and TRBJ2-1; the D is unclear. The CDR3 sequence is 17 residues long. CDR1 is SEHNR and CDR2 is FQNEAQ in the germline V gene (reference sequence). The V end was cut by 4 bases, the J end by 6 bases, with 22 bases between.

The rearrangement joins TRBV9 to TRBJ2-3; 9 bases align to TRBD1. Germline assignment: CDR1 SGDLS and CDR2 YYNGEE. There are 15 residues in the CDR3. After removal of 0 bases from V and 4 bases from J, the junction contained 3 bases not matched to a gene. This chain's CDR3 is CASSVVGDRADTQYF. Written as DNA, the CDR3 is TGTGCCAGCAGCGTAGTCGGGGACAGGGCAGATACGCAGTATTTT.

This clonotype was counted a single time. Given a much more abundant clone one base away, this may be a read error. J is TRBJ2-1 and V is TRBV2, with D possibly TRBD2 on 6 matching bases. V shed 7 bases and J shed 13 bases, with 26 bases lying between them. CDR1 and CDR2 from the germline V gene are SNHLY and FYNNEI. The length of the CDR3 is 15 residues. The CDR3 nucleotides read TGTGCCAGCATGGTCGGTCCGGAGCCGGGAGAGACCCAGTTCTTC. Encoded protein: CASMVGPEPGETQFF. The full variable domain, completed using reference TRBV2 and TRBJ2-1, is EPEVTQTPSHQVTQMGQEVILRCVPISNHLYFYWYRQILGQKVEFLVSFYNNEISEKSEIFDDQFSVERPDGSNFTLKIRSTKLEDSAMYFCASMVGPEPGETQFFGPGTRLTVL.

A remark on this clonotype: A junction end diverges from the germline sequence, so it may reflect a read error. The chain links TRBV18 to TRBJ1-5; D may be TRBD1 (5 bases). This CDR3 spans 13 amino acids. CDR1 and CDR2 from the germline V gene are KGHSH and LQKENI. CDR3 coding DNA: TGTGCCGGCTCCGGGGGAGGGAATCAGCCCCAGCATTTT. This gives the protein CAGSGGGNQPQHF.

In this sample, this clonotype turned up a few times. The chain combines TRBV5-1 with TRBJ2-7; 8 nucleotides align to TRBD1. Germline trimming cut 4 bases from V and 4 bases from J; bases unmatched to any gene: 7. Germline-derived CDR1 and CDR2 are SGHRS and YFSETQ. This CDR3 contains 14 residues. The CDR3 sequence: CASSPTGVTYEQYF. DNA of the CDR3: TGCGCCAGCAGCCCGACAGGGGTGACATACGAGCAGTACTTC.

Regarding this clonotype: Relative to the germline gene, one junction end is altered; a read error may explain this. This chain links TRBV27 with TRBJ1-2; unclear D gene. The V gene's germline CDR1 is MNHEY and CDR2 SMNVEV (reference sequence). CDR3 length: 14 residues. The CDR3 DNA is TGTGCCTGCAGTTTGGGAGGGTGGCCCTATGGCTACACCTTC. Translated: CACSLGGWPYGYTF.

The chain carries TRBV20-1 and TRBJ2-4; no reliable D call. The CDR3 sequence is 15 residues long. Germline values: CDR1 DFQATT, CDR2 SNEGSKA (reference sequence). With 0 bases removed from V and 0 bases from J, the gap between germline ends came to 9 bases. This CDR3 is CSARERHLAKNIQYF. CDR3 coding DNA: TGCAGTGCTAGAGAAAGACATTTAGCCAAAAACATTCAGTACTTC.

The gene calls are TRBV28 and TRBJ2-2; TRBD2 might be the D (6 bases). The CDR3 runs to 14 residues. Trimming removed 7 bases from V and 4 bases from J, with 13 bases in between. Per germline, CDR1 MDHEN and CDR2 SYDVKM. CDR3 protein: CASTASGGTGELFF. CDR3 nucleotide sequence: TGTGCCAGCACGGCCTCCGGGGGCACCGGGGAGCTGTTTTTT. The variable domain in full, with the rest retrieved from reference TRBV28 and TRBJ2-2, is DVKVTQSSRYLVKRTGEKVFLECVQDMDHENMFWYRQDPGLGLRLIYFSYDVKMKEKGDIPEGYSVSREKKERFSLILESASTNQTSMYLCASTASGGTGELFFGEGSRLTVL.

This clonotype was detected only a few times. This chain uses TRBV5-1 with TRBJ2-7; tentative D call: TRBD1 (5 bases). The CDR3 runs 15 residues. Germline lookup yields CDR1 SGHRS and CDR2 YFSETQ. V gave up 3 bases and J gave up 4 bases, with 17 bases separating them. The CDR3 DNA sequence: TGCGCCAGCAGCTGGACACGAGAGGCGAGTTACGAGCAGTACTTC. It translates to CASSWTREASYEQYF.

The rearrangement joins TRBV4-1 to TRBJ2-1; D perhaps matches TRBD2 (6 bases). CDR3 length equals 14 residues. The germline V gene has CDR1 MGHRA and CDR2 YSYEKL. The ends were cut back, 3 bases at V and 4 bases at J, with 10 bases in the middle. CDR3 in amino acids: CASSHPGTYNEQFF. Written as DNA, the CDR3 is TGCGCCAGCAGCCACCCCGGGACTTACAATGAGCAGTTCTTC.